One and the same sample provided the 21 T cell receptor beta chains below, sequenced in a study of cytomegalovirus exposure and HLA in healthy donors. Use of 60 Vbeta and 13 Jbeta primers characterized the PCR. Libraries were prepared by immunoSEQ multiplex PCR; TCRdb keeps only in-frame clonotypes and omits some of them. The sample lists more than 150,000 clones, 78% occurring once. Sequenced input: PBMCs. These receptor sequences come from a woman aged 30 to 39 in good health and CMV-seropositive.

The chain has TRBV7-9 and TRBJ2-1; the match to TRBD1 covers 10 bases. V was pared by 5 bases and J by 2 bases, with 12 bases of the junction left unmatched. CDR1 is SEHNR, CDR2 FQNEAQ, per germline (reference sequence). The CDR3 is 18 residues long. The CDR3 protein is CASSSTGRDRGTYNEQFF. CDR3 coding DNA: TGTGCCAGCAGCAGTACGGGAAGGGACAGGGGTACCTACAATGAGCAGTTCTTC. Looking up the rest from reference TRBV7-9 and TRBJ2-1 gives the full variable domain: DTGVSQNPRHKITKRGQNVTFRCDPISEHNRLYWYRQTLGQGPEFLTYFQNEAQLEKSRLLSDRFSAERPKGSFSTLEIQRTEQGDSAMYLCASSSTGRDRGTYNEQFFGPGTRLTVL.

The chain is built from TRBV28 and TRBJ1-4; D unclear. CDR3 length equals 13 residues. Germline V lookup: CDR1 MDHEN, CDR2 SYDVKM. The V and J ends lost 7 bases and 2 bases respectively, with 8 bases between them. This chain's CDR3 is CASTRGTNEKLFF. In nucleotides, the CDR3 is TGTGCCAGCACCCGAGGCACTAATGAAAAACTGTTTTTT.

The table lists this clone with a few counts. The chain couples TRBV29-1 to TRBJ2-7, with 10 bases matching TRBD2. Germline-derived CDR1 and CDR2 are SQVTM and ANQGSEA. The CDR3 runs 13 residues. After removal of 5 bases from V and 0 bases from J, the junction contained 1 base not matched to a gene. The CDR3 reads CSVLAGDSYEQYF. CDR3 bases: TGCAGCGTTCTAGCGGGGGACTCCTACGAGCAGTACTTC.

The CDR3 DNA follows: TGTGCCAGCAGTGCCCACCGAGGCTACGAGCAGTACTTC. Protein product: CASSAHRGYEQYF. This chain connects TRBV6-1 to TRBJ2-7; no firm D call. Germline lookup yields CDR1 MNHNS and CDR2 SASEGT. V was shortened by 4 bases and J by 3 bases, with 10 bases between the two germline ends. This CDR3 comprises 13 residues.

CDR3 sequence (DNA): TGTGCCATCAGTGAGTCTTTGGGAGTCCCCAATCAGCCCCAGCATTTT. Its protein product is CAISESLGVPNQPQHF. V and J are TRBV10-3 and TRBJ1-5; no firm D call. There are 16 residues in the CDR3. Germline lookup yields CDR1 ENHRY and CDR2 SYGVKD. Trimming removed 0 bases at V and 3 bases at J, with 12 bases between.

V gene TRBV7-9 combines with J gene TRBJ1-2; TRBD1 agrees at 9 bases. The V gene end was trimmed by 4 bases and the J gene end by 6 bases; junction bases not matched to a gene: 6. The CDR3 extends over 14 amino acids. The V gene's germline CDR1 is SEHNR and CDR2 FQNEAQ (reference sequence). The CDR3 reads CASSSFRDRDGYTF. The CDR3 DNA sequence: TGTGCCAGCAGCTCCTTCCGGGACAGGGATGGCTACACCTTC.

This clone came up a few times. The chain couples TRBV6-1 to TRBJ1-1, with no clear D. V was shortened by 9 bases and J by 1 base, with 6 bases between the two germline ends. The CDR3 contains 11 residues. Germline V gives CDR1 MNHNS, CDR2 SASEGT. The CDR3 nucleotides are TGTGCCAGTAATAAGAACACTGAAGCTTTCTTT. Protein: CASNKNTEAFF.

The chain recombines TRBV4-2 with TRBJ2-5, with D maybe TRBD1 (6 bases). The V end lost 3 bases, the J end lost 2 bases, and 10 bases lay between the germline ends. There are 14 residues in the CDR3. Germline lookup yields CDR1 LGHNA and CDR2 YNFKEQ. CDR3 in amino acids: CASSQTGPQETQYF. The DNA of the CDR3 is TGTGCCAGCAGCCAGACAGGTCCGCAAGAGACCCAGTACTTC.

The chain joins TRBV28 to TRBJ2-7; 7 nucleotides line up with TRBD1. This CDR3 has 14 residues. Trimming took 5 bases from V and 2 from J; bases not matched to a gene: 6. CDR1 and CDR2 from the germline V gene are MDHEN and SYDVKM. CDR3 region: CASSLPGQTYEQYF. The CDR3 DNA is TGTGCCAGCAGTCTTCCGGGACAGACCTACGAGCAGTACTTC. Complete variable domain (other parts from reference TRBV28 and TRBJ2-7): DVKVTQSSRYLVKRTGEKVFLECVQDMDHENMFWYRQDPGLGLRLIYFSYDVKMKEKGDIPEGYSVSREKKERFSLILESASTNQTSMYLCASSLPGQTYEQYFGPGTRLTVT.

CDR3 amino acids: CASSVTGLGQPQHF. The CDR3 region has the DNA TGTGCCAGCAGCGTTACGGGTTTGGGTCAGCCCCAGCATTTT. The chain uses TRBV9 and TRBJ1-5; no reliable D call. The germline gives CDR1 SGDLS, CDR2 YYNGEE. Trimming stripped 2 bases from V and 6 bases from J, with 12 bases between. The CDR3 loop spans 14 amino acids.

The genes are TRBV28 and TRBJ1-1, with 8 bases that match TRBD1. The CDR3 loop spans 16 amino acids. The germline CDR1 and CDR2 sequences are MDHEN and SYDVKM. V shed 6 bases and J 4 bases; nucleotides not matched to a gene: 13. In DNA form, the CDR3 reads TGTGCCAGCAGGTACGTGCGTGCAGGGGGCGGCACTGAAGCTTTCTTT. Amino acid sequence: CASRYVRAGGGTEAFF.

The chain has TRBV9 and TRBJ2-1; 10 bases align to TRBD1. CDR1 and CDR2 (germline): SGDLS, YYNGEE. V was clipped by 3 bases and J by 3 bases; unmatched bases: 6. The CDR3 is 16 residues long. The CDR3 region has the DNA TGTGCCAGCAGCGCTACGGGACAGGGGCACTACAATGAGCAGTTCTTC. Its protein is CASSATGQGHYNEQFF. Variable domain in full (rest from reference TRBV9 and TRBJ2-1): DSGVTQTPKHLITATGQRVTLRCSPRSGDLSVYWYQQSLDQGLQFLIQYYNGEERAKGNILERFSAQQFPDLHSELNLSSLELGDSALYFCASSATGQGHYNEQFFGPGTRLTVL.

In the case of this clone: Other DNA variants within this sample encode the same CDR3. The chain combines TRBV7-2 with TRBJ2-7; D is possibly TRBD2 (6 bases). V was pared by 4 bases and J by 6 bases, with 10 bases between. The CDR3 contains 12 residues. Per the germline V gene, CDR1 is SGHTA and CDR2 is FQGNSA. CDR3 sequence (DNA): TGTGCCAGCAGCTCAGGAGGGGTCGAGCAGTACTTC. This codes for CASSSGGVEQYF.

V usage is TRBV25-1 and J usage is TRBJ2-5, with D unresolved. The assigned J gene may be wrong: the sequence end matches TRBJ2-7 better. This CDR3 spans 14 amino acids. From germline, CDR1 is MGHDK and CDR2 SYGVNS. The CDR3 loop is CASSPTSWDYEQYF. The CDR3 region has the DNA TGTGCCAGCAGTCCGACATCCTGGGACTACGAGCAGTACTTC.

The chain carries TRBV6-5 and TRBJ1-2; tentative D call: TRBD1 (5 bases). CDR1 is MNHEY, CDR2 SVGAGI, per germline. The CDR3 consists of 11 residues. V gave up 6 bases and J gave up 7 bases, with 9 bases separating them. The CDR3: CASSEGLGYTF. CDR3 DNA: TGTGCCAGCAGCGAGGGACTTGGCTACACCTTC.

The chain couples TRBV7-6 to TRBJ1-5; TRBD1 agrees at 7 bases. The CDR3 totals 15 residues. The J segment lost 4 bases and the V segment lost 1 base, leaving 4 bases of the junction unmatched. The germline V gene has CDR1 SGHVS and CDR2 FNYEAQ. This chain's CDR3 is CASSLEQGENQPQHF. CDR3 sequence (DNA): TGTGCCAGCAGCTTAGAGCAGGGGGAAAATCAGCCCCAGCATTTT. Full variable domain (outside the CDR3, taken from reference TRBV7-6 and TRBJ1-5): GAGVSQSPRYKVTKRGQDVALRCDPISGHVSLYWYRQALGQGPEFLTYFNYEAQQDKSGLPNDRFSAERPEGSISTLTIQRTEQRDSAMYRCASSLEQGENQPQHFGDGTRLSIL.

V and J are TRBV7-6 and TRBJ2-1; 9 bases are shared with TRBD2. The CDR3 runs 15 residues. Germline V lookup: CDR1 SGHVS, CDR2 FNYEAQ. Losses at the gene ends were 0 bases for V and 7 bases for J; bases not matched to a gene: 4. The CDR3 sequence is CASSLAPSGDNEQFF. In DNA form, the CDR3 reads TGTGCCAGCAGCTTAGCCCCTAGCGGGGATAATGAGCAGTTCTTC.

J is TRBJ1-5 and V is TRBV4-1; D remains ambiguous. CDR1 is MGHRA, CDR2 YSYEKL, per germline. With 2 bases removed from V and 0 bases from J, the gap between germline ends came to 5 bases. The CDR3 sequence is 14 residues long. The CDR3 sequence: CASSQISSNQPQHF. The CDR3 DNA is TGCGCCAGCAGCCAAATATCTAGCAATCAGCCCCAGCATTTT.

J is TRBJ2-1 and V is TRBV5-6; 9 bases are a match to TRBD1. The CDR3 sequence is 16 residues long. Germline CDR1 is SGHDT and CDR2 is YYEEEE. Unmatched junction bases numbered 6, after V lost 4 bases and J lost 1 base. The CDR3 DNA follows: TGTGCCAGCAGCGACCGACAGGGGGGGTCCTACAATGAGCAGTTCTTC. It codes for CASSDRQGGSYNEQFF. Together with reference TRBV5-6 and TRBJ2-1, the CDR3 gives the full variable domain: DAGVTQSPTHLIKTRGQQVTLRCSPKSGHDTVSWYQQALGQGPQFIFQYYEEEERQRGNFPDRFSGHQFPNYSSELNVNALLLGDSALYLCASSDRQGGSYNEQFFGPGTRLTVL.

This clone was recorded only once. This chain connects TRBV5-1 to TRBJ2-7; 7 nucleotides agree with TRBD2. The V gene end was trimmed by 4 bases and the J gene end by 2 bases; junction bases not matched to a gene: 9. There are 15 residues in the CDR3. Germline V gives CDR1 SGHRS, CDR2 YFSETQ. The chain's CDR3 is CASSRGGSWAYEQYF. The CDR3 coding sequence is TGCGCCAGCAGCCGCGGCGGGAGTTGGGCCTACGAGCAGTACTTC.

This clone has more than one count but fewer than ten. V usage is TRBV5-4 and J usage is TRBJ1-5; 7 bases match TRBD1. Germline-derived CDR1 and CDR2 are SGHNT and YYREEE (reference sequence). The CDR3 is made up of 12 amino acids. With 4 bases clipped from V and 10 bases from J, the junction kept 5 bases outside the gene matches. CDR3 sequence reads: CASSVDRAPQHF. CDR3 in DNA: TGTGCCAGCAGCGTTGACAGGGCTCCCCAGCATTTT. Supplemented by reference TRBV5-4 and TRBJ1-5, the full variable domain reads ETGVTQSPTHLIKTRGQQVTLRCSSQSGHNTVSWYQQALGQGPQFIFQYYREEENGRGNFPPRFSGLQFPNYSSELNVNALELDDSALYLCASSVDRAPQHFGDGTRLSIL.